These 32 T cell receptor beta chains were sequenced from one sample in a study of blood T cell repertoires in COVID-19. Clones were sequenced by immunoSEQ multiplex PCR, and TCRdb holds only the in-frame ones, with some missing. Counted here are around 380,000 clones, approximately 77% occurring once; the ten biggest clones make up more than 0.95%. The material sequenced was peripheral blood. The receptor source for this set is a human donor with acute or convalescent COVID-19. The donor label of this sample is uncertain.

The chain recombines TRBV18 with TRBJ2-5; D is undetermined. With 4 bases removed from V and 1 base from J, the gap between germline ends came to 7 bases. The CDR3 loop spans 13 amino acids. Germline assignment: CDR1 KGHSH and CDR2 LQKENI. In nucleotides, the CDR3 is TGTGCCAGCTCACTTACAACCCAAGAGACCCAGTACTTC. It is translated as CASSLTTQETQYF.

This clone was seen only once. J is TRBJ2-1 and V is TRBV6-1, with 10 nucleotides matching TRBD2. With 3 bases clipped from V and 6 bases from J, the junction kept 2 bases outside the gene matches. The CDR3 spans 14 residues. Per germline, CDR1 MNHNS and CDR2 SASEGT. The CDR3 here is CASSEASGSNEQFF. As DNA, the CDR3 is TGTGCCAGCAGTGAGGCTAGCGGGAGCAATGAGCAGTTCTTC.

The J gene is TRBJ2-7, the V gene TRBV3-1 (or the pseudogene TRBV3-2), with D unresolved. CDR1 is LGHDT and CDR2 is YNNKEL in the germline V gene (reference sequence). The CDR3 is 13 residues long. The V end lost 4 bases, the J end lost 3 bases, and 10 bases lay between the germline ends. This chain's CDR3 is CASSLRHHYEQYF. In DNA, the CDR3 is TGTGCCAGCAGCCTTCGACACCACTACGAGCAGTACTTC.

This sequence joins TRBV5-6 and TRBJ1-1, with a possible D match to TRBD1 (6 bases). This CDR3 has 15 amino acids. Trimming shortened V by 0 bases and J by 3 bases, and 12 bases separated the two germline ends. Germline CDR1 SGHDT, CDR2 YYEEEE. Here the CDR3 reads CASSLAGGPYTEAFF. The CDR3 region has the DNA TGTGCCAGCAGCTTGGCCGGGGGGCCCTACACTGAAGCTTTCTTT.

The V and J genes are TRBV18 and TRBJ2-3; 8 nucleotides match TRBD2. The CDR3 spans 16 residues. Germline trimming cut 1 base from V and 1 base from J; bases unmatched to any gene: 4. Germline CDR1 KGHSH, CDR2 LQKENI. The CDR3 DNA is TGTGCCAGCTCACCACAGAGTAGCGGGGGCACAGATACGCAGTATTTT. Its protein product is CASSPQSSGGTDTQYF. Filled out from reference TRBV18 and TRBJ2-3, the complete variable domain reads NAGVMQNPRHLVRRRGQEARLRCSPMKGHSHVYWYRQLPEEGLKFMVYLQKENIIDESGMPKERFSAEFPKEGPSILRIQQVVRGDSAAYFCASSPQSSGGTDTQYFGPGTRLTVL.

This clone showed up just once. V gene TRBV28 combines with J gene TRBJ1-5; 9 bases match TRBD1. Per germline, CDR1 MDHEN and CDR2 SYDVKM. V lost 6 bases and J lost 4; bases outside the gene matches: 10. The CDR3 has 16 amino acids. The CDR3: CASRVNRGQGNQPQHF. CDR3 DNA sequence: TGTGCCAGCAGGGTTAATAGGGGACAGGGAAATCAGCCCCAGCATTTT.

This chain joins TRBV7-9 and TRBJ2-7, with D possibly being TRBD2 (6 bases). The germline V gene encodes CDR1 SEHNR and CDR2 FQNEAQ (reference sequence). The CDR3 spans 15 residues. Trimming stripped 6 bases from V and 0 bases from J, with 15 bases between. The CDR3 region has the DNA TGTGCCAGCAGTCTCAACGGAGGGAGCTCCTACGAGCAGTACTTC. Amino acids: CASSLNGGSSYEQYF.

This rearrangement joins TRBV4-2 to TRBJ1-1; TRBD1 matches 8 bases. The CDR3 extends over 17 amino acids. The junction had 13 bases not matched to a gene; V was cut back by 4 bases and J by 3 bases. CDR1 is LGHNA and CDR2 is YNFKEQ in the germline V gene. The chain's CDR3 is CASSPGQGRLYDTEAFF. The DNA of the CDR3 is TGTGCCAGCAGCCCCGGACAGGGTAGGTTGTACGACACTGAAGCTTTCTTT.

The chain recombines TRBV3-1 (or the pseudogene TRBV3-2) with TRBJ1-2; D is perhaps TRBD1 (5 bases). CDR1 is LGHDT and CDR2 is YNNKEL in the germline V gene (reference sequence). The CDR3 consists of 13 residues. V gave up 2 bases and J gave up 8 bases, with 12 bases separating them. This chain's CDR3 is CASSQKYRQGYTF. The CDR3 DNA reads TGTGCCAGCAGCCAAAAATACAGGCAGGGCTACACCTTC.

The chain couples TRBV7-9 to TRBJ1-2, with D perhaps matching TRBD1 (5 bases). The CDR3 extends over 13 amino acids. The germline V gene has CDR1 SEHNR and CDR2 FQNEAQ (reference sequence). Trimming stripped 5 bases from V and 7 bases from J, with 14 bases between. The CDR3 DNA reads as TGTGCCAGCAGCCGGGGGGAGGGACGTGGCTACACCTTC. Translation: CASSRGEGRGYTF.

This clone was seen at least ten times. This chain links TRBV9 with TRBJ1-1, with D maybe TRBD1 (5 bases). In germline, CDR1 is SGDLS, CDR2 YYNGEE. Trimming pared 0 bases from V and 0 bases from J, leaving 9 bases between. The CDR3 loop spans 15 amino acids. The CDR3 nucleotides are TGTGCCAGCAGCGTAGATGGGGCTATGAACACTGAAGCTTTCTTT. This sequence encodes CASSVDGAMNTEAFF. The full variable domain, rest sourced from reference TRBV9 and TRBJ1-1, is DSGVTQTPKHLITATGQRVTLRCSPRSGDLSVYWYQQSLDQGLQFLIQYYNGEERAKGNILERFSAQQFPDLHSELNLSSLELGDSALYFCASSVDGAMNTEAFFGQGTRLTVV.

The chain is built from TRBV6-1 and TRBJ1-5; TRBD1 is a possible D gene (5 bases). CDR3 size: 17 residues. Trimming stripped 0 bases from V and 6 bases from J, with 18 bases between. Germline CDR1 MNHNS, CDR2 SASEGT. The CDR3, as DNA: TGTGCCAGCAGTGAAGCCTCAGGCGGCAGGGTGGCTCAGCCCCAGCATTTT. Translating gives CASSEASGGRVAQPQHF.

V is TRBV28 and J is TRBJ1-6; D is perhaps TRBD1 (6 bases). V was cut by 1 base and J by 7 bases, with 17 bases left in between. The CDR3 is 17 residues long. Germline V CDR1 and CDR2: MDHEN, SYDVKM. The CDR3 bases are TGTGCCAGCAGTTTATTTGTCAGGGGTAATTCGAATTCACCCCTCCACTTT. Translating gives CASSLFVRGNSNSPLHF.

The gene calls are TRBV11-2 and TRBJ2-1; possible D gene TRBD2, 6 bases. V lost 1 base and J lost 0, with 10 bases in between. CDR1 and CDR2 from the germline V gene are SGHAT and FQNNGV. The CDR3 is made up of 16 amino acids. The CDR3 protein is CASSLVAGRSYNEQFF. The DNA of the CDR3 is TGTGCCAGCAGCTTAGTTGCGGGGCGCTCCTACAATGAGCAGTTCTTC.

The gene calls are TRBV30 and TRBJ1-3; TRBD1 matches 7 bases. This CDR3 is 13 amino acids long. J gave up 5 bases and V 2 bases, and 3 bases lay outside the gene matches. The germline gives CDR1 GTSNPN, CDR2 SVGIG (reference sequence). In nucleotides, the CDR3 is TGTGCCTGGAGTTTACAGGGGAGAAACACCATATATTTT. Protein: CAWSLQGRNTIYF.

The chain has TRBV9 and TRBJ1-5; D is ambiguous. The length of the CDR3 is 15 residues. The V gene lost 2 bases and the J gene lost 5 bases, with 14 bases spanning the gap. Germline lookup yields CDR1 SGDLS and CDR2 YYNGEE. The CDR3 DNA follows: TGTGCCAGCAGCGTCGGACTTCTCCTAGATCAGCCCCAGCATTTT. Protein sequence: CASSVGLLLDQPQHF.

The gene calls are TRBV27 and TRBJ2-1; D remains unclear. The CDR3 is 11 amino acids. Looked up from germline, CDR1 is MNHEY and CDR2 is SMNVEV (reference sequence). Trimming removed 2 bases from V and 8 bases from J, with 4 bases in between. The CDR3 region is CASSLLDEQFF. CDR3 DNA sequence: TGTGCCAGCAGTTTACTAGATGAGCAGTTCTTC.

The chain has TRBV14 and TRBJ2-1; possible D gene TRBD2, 6 bases. The CDR3 length is 14 residues. The ends were cut back, 0 bases at V and 10 bases at J, with 13 bases in the middle. CDR1 SGHDN and CDR2 FVKESK come from the germline V gene. CDR3 DNA: TGTGCCAGCAGCCAAGATCTATTGGCGGGGGAGCAGTTCTTC. Translated, it gives CASSQDLLAGEQFF.

V and J are TRBV7-2 and TRBJ1-4; 9 bases are shared with TRBD1. This CDR3 has 14 residues. Germline trimming cut 2 bases from V and 8 bases from J; bases unmatched to any gene: 3. Germline CDR1 is SGHTA and CDR2 is FQGNSA. CDR3 DNA sequence: TGTGCCAGCAGCTTAAGGGGGACAGGGGAAAAACTGTTTTTT. Translation: CASSLRGTGEKLFF.

This clone occurred a few times. The J gene is TRBJ1-4, the V gene TRBV5-1; TRBD1 aligns across 7 bases. Germline CDR1 and CDR2: SGHRS and YFSETQ. The CDR3 length is 17 residues. V trimming: 5 bases; J trimming: 0 bases; junction bases outside the gene matches: 10. The CDR3 loop reads CASSLTGQAATNEKLFF. In DNA, the CDR3 is TGCGCCAGCAGTTTGACCGGACAGGCTGCAACTAATGAAAAACTGTTTTTT.

V is TRBV7-2 and J is TRBJ2-3; TRBD2 agrees at 12 bases. The germline V gene has CDR1 SGHTA and CDR2 FQGNSA. Trimming removed 5 bases from V and 0 bases from J; junction bases left unmatched: 9. This CDR3 is built from 18 residues. The CDR3 DNA reads as TGTGCCAGCAGCCCACTAGCGGGGGGAGTTTCTAGCACAGATACGCAGTATTTT. Protein sequence: CASSPLAGGVSSTDTQYF.

The rearrangement joins TRBV9 to TRBJ2-1; 9 nucleotides agree with TRBD2. The CDR3 is 16 amino acids. Trimming took 3 bases from V and 0 from J; bases not matched to a gene: 4. CDR1 is SGDLS, CDR2 YYNGEE, per germline. CDR3 protein: CASSAISGSSYNEQFF. The CDR3 nucleotides are TGTGCCAGCAGCGCAATTAGCGGGAGCTCCTACAATGAGCAGTTCTTC.

This chain uses TRBV18 with TRBJ1-2, with 7 bases matching TRBD1. CDR3 length: 15 amino acids. V lost 3 bases and J lost 0; bases outside the gene matches: 4. Germline V gene sequence: CDR1 KGHSH, CDR2 LQKENI. CDR3 coding DNA: TGTGCCAGCTCACCGGGACAGTCAGCTAACTATGGCTACACCTTC. Amino acids: CASSPGQSANYGYTF. The complete variable domain, with remaining parts taken from reference TRBV18 and TRBJ1-2, reads NAGVMQNPRHLVRRRGQEARLRCSPMKGHSHVYWYRQLPEEGLKFMVYLQKENIIDESGMPKERFSAEFPKEGPSILRIQQVVRGDSAAYFCASSPGQSANYGYTFGSGTRLTVV.

The rearrangement uses TRBV19 and TRBJ1-5; D call uncertain. CDR1 is LNHDA, CDR2 SQIVND, per germline (reference sequence). Trimming cost V 3 bases and J 1 base, with 7 bases left between them. The CDR3 runs 14 residues. This chain's CDR3 is CASSIGDSNQPQHF. The DNA of the CDR3 is TGTGCCAGTAGTATCGGAGACAGCAATCAGCCCCAGCATTTT.

V is TRBV29-1 and J is TRBJ2-7; possibly TRBD2 for D (5 bases). The CDR3 is 12 amino acids. Germline CDR1 SQVTM, CDR2 ANQGSEA. The V end lost 5 bases, the J end lost 0 bases, and 8 bases lay between the germline ends. The CDR3 DNA follows: TGCAGCGTTTTACGGGACTCCTACGAGCAGTACTTC. This sequence encodes CSVLRDSYEQYF.

The chain recombines TRBV29-1 with TRBJ1-1, with TRBD1 matching over 7 bases. Germline V CDR1 and CDR2: SQVTM, ANQGSEA. CDR3 length: 11 amino acids. The CDR3 DNA reads TGCGCTACACAGGGGCTTGGTGAAGCTTTCTTT. Protein sequence: CATQGLGEAFF.

The chain couples TRBV21-1 to TRBJ1-1. TRBV21-1 is designated a pseudogene. This CDR3 is built from 18 residues. CDR3: CASSLAFCEGKMNTEAFF. CDR3 nucleotide sequence: TGTGCCAGCAGCCTAGCGTTCTGTGAAGGGAAGATGAACACTGAAGCTTTCTTT.

The chain recombines TRBV5-4 with TRBJ2-1, with 10 positions matching TRBD1. CDR1 and CDR2 from the germline V gene are SGHNT and YYREEE (reference sequence). CDR3 size: 15 residues. The junction had 10 bases not matched to a gene; V was cut back by 9 bases and J by 4 bases. CDR3 coding DNA: TGTGCCATTCATAGACCGGGACAGGGGTACAATGAGCAGTTCTTC. Amino acids: CAIHRPGQGYNEQFF.

V and J are TRBV3-1 (or the pseudogene TRBV3-2) and TRBJ2-7; 10 bases align to TRBD2. Germline CDR1 is LGHDT and CDR2 is YNNKEL (reference sequence). The length of the CDR3 is 14 residues. V lost 4 bases, J lost 4 bases, and 4 bases stayed unmatched. In DNA, the CDR3 is TGTGCCAGCAGCCGGACTAGCGGAGGATACGAGCAGTACTTC. Protein: CASSRTSGGYEQYF.

In this sample, this clone turned up once. This chain connects TRBV2 to TRBJ2-3; 7 positions match TRBD2. The V and J ends lost 5 bases and 1 base, in that order; junction bases with no gene match: 3. CDR3 length equals 14 residues. From germline, CDR1 is SNHLY and CDR2 FYNNEI. CDR3 coding DNA: TGTGCCAGCAGTTTGAGCGGGGGCACAGATACGCAGTATTTT. Its protein is CASSLSGGTDTQYF.

The chain carries TRBV29-1 and TRBJ1-1, with 10 bases identical to TRBD1. This CDR3 is 13 amino acids long. Germline CDR1 and CDR2: SQVTM and ANQGSEA. J gave up 4 bases and V 7 bases, and 6 bases lay outside the gene matches. Here the CDR3 DNA reads TGCAGCGCCTGGGACAGGGGTGCCACTGAAGCTTTCTTT. It codes for CSAWDRGATEAFF.

This chain joins TRBV20-1 and TRBJ1-1; tentatively, D is TRBD1 (5 bases). V was cut by 5 bases and J by 6 bases, with 10 bases left in between. CDR1 DFQATT and CDR2 SNEGSKA come from the germline V gene (reference sequence). The CDR3 contains 11 residues. The CDR3 is CSASGQPEAFF. The CDR3 region has the DNA TGCAGTGCTTCCGGACAACCTGAAGCTTTCTTT.